The subject of this entry is one T cell receptor (beta chain). As yet, its antigen is unknown. These data originate in a study of shared clonotypes between healthy human individuals. Regarding the study as a whole: It was only blood that was sampled, and tissue repertoires likely differ. Clonotype sharing levels among donors were expected to vary with sequencing depth. Enrolling few donors narrowed the genetic and exposure-history diversity that was represented.

Healthy adults negative for HIV, lacking recent acute infections or vaccinations, served as donors. The table came from immunoSEQ multiplex PCR; TCRdb's copy has only in-frame clones and leaves some out. The data show hundreds of thousands of clones, with around 77% seen just once and around 11% held by the top ten. With 0 bases clipped from V and 7 bases from J, the junction kept 13 bases outside the gene matches. The CDR3 runs 17 residues. Germline V gene lookup returns CDR1 SGHRS and CDR2 YFSETQ. The chain employs TRBV5-1 and TRBJ2-7; 10 positions agree with TRBD2. Input material: PBMCs. The TCR originated in a woman aged 40-49 years in good health. Some clones in this sample may be carry-over from other donors' samples. In DNA, the CDR3 is TGCGCCAGCAGCTTGGAGGCCCTAGCGGGAGCTCCGGGAGAGCAGTACTTC. Translated: CASSLEALAGAPGEQYF.